Listed below are T cell receptor beta chains from one sample, sequenced in a study of OX40 agonist ivuxolimab in advanced cancers. Sequencing was performed with immunoSEQ multiplex PCR; in TCRdb, only in-frame clones are kept and a portion is missing. The table shows 37,000 or so clones, with 82% occurring only once. The sample in question was CD4+ or CD8+ T cells sorted from blood, obtained in a trial of the OX40 agonist ivuxolimab. The receptors shown here come from an adult with an advanced solid tumor such as melanoma, head and neck, liver or kidney cancer. Both conserved end residues are part of each CDR3. The D gene is left open where the match is weak. Clone size is given for some rows only: seen once, a few or many times, or a class if the clone is expanded.

abundance	v_gene	d_gene	j_gene	CDR3aa	CDR3nt
.	TRBV4-3	TRBD2	TRBJ2-5	CASSQDEGGGETQYF	TGCGCCAGCAGCCAAGATGAGGGCGGGGGAGAGACCCAGTACTTC
.	TRBV7-2	.	TRBJ2-3	CAGRRLDLTHTDTQYF	TGTGCAGGAAGACGGCTAGACCTCACCCACACAGATACGCAGTATTTT
.	TRBV7-2	.	TRBJ2-3	CASSLGVGTDTQYF	TGTGCCAGCAGCTTAGGTGTCGGAACAGATACGCAGTATTTT
.	TRBV5-4	TRBD1	TRBJ1-5	CASSEGTGGEQPQHF	TGTGCCAGCAGCGAAGGGACAGGGGGGGAACAGCCCCAGCATTTT
.	TRBV6-1	TRBD1	TRBJ1-2	CASSEKRGTGRVYGYTF	TGTGCCAGCAGTGAAAAAAGGGGGACAGGGAGAGTCTATGGCTACACCTTC
.	TRBV5-6	TRBD1	TRBJ1-2	CASSVGQLNYGYTF	TGTGCCAGCAGCGTGGGACAGCTTAACTATGGCTACACCTTC
few	TRBV5-1	TRBD1	TRBJ2-3	CASSPGTGADTQYF	TGCGCCAGCAGCCCCGGGACAGGGGCAGATACGCAGTATTTT
.	TRBV7-2	.	TRBJ2-3	CASSLKWGDTQYF	TGTGCCAGCAGCTTAAAGTGGGGAGATACGCAGTATTTT
.	TRBV5-6	.	TRBJ1-1	CASSPLNRENTEAFF	TGTGCCAGCAGCCCGTTGAACAGGGAGAACACTGAAGCTTTCTTT
.	TRBV27	.	TRBJ1-1	CASSFGGRGRTEAFF	TGTGCCAGCAGTTTTGGGGGCAGGGGTCGCACTGAAGCTTTCTTT
.	TRBV11-2	TRBD1	TRBJ2-7	CASSYRGQYEQYF	TGTGCCAGCAGTTACAGGGGGCAATACGAGCAGTACTTC
.	TRBV5-1	.	TRBJ2-7	CASSLGDGAYEQYF	TGCGCCAGCAGCCTTGGGGACGGAGCCTACGAGCAGTACTTC